These 5 T cell receptor beta chains share one sample of origin, sequenced in a study of monozygotic twins with inflammatory bowel disease. TCRdb reprocessed the 5' RACE reads, keeping one entry per CDR3 protein, no DNA. This listing includes roughly 170,000 distinct CDR3 sequences. Specimen: blood. The origin of the receptors is a human donor with ulcerative colitis or Crohn's disease, or a healthy co-twin of an affected twin (not recorded which).

The rearrangement links TRBV4-1 to TRBJ1-2; TCRdb's D call of TRBD1 is untestable without DNA. The CDR3 sequence is 15 residues long. Germline CDR1 reads MGHRA; CDR2 reads YSYEKL. The chain's CDR3 is CASSQARGGTYGYTF.

This chain connects TRBV27 to TRBJ2-7; TCRdb designates TRBD1, a call that cannot be tested without DNA. From germline, CDR1 is MNHEY and CDR2 SMNVEV (reference sequence). The CDR3 spans 15 residues. CDR3 residues: CASSRPGAPGYEQYF.

The chain joins TRBV5-1 to TRBJ1-5; the D gene TCRdb calls, TRBD1, cannot be checked with no DNA. CDR1 SGHRS and CDR2 YFSETQ come from the germline V gene. This CDR3 region has 15 residues. CDR3 residues: CASRGDRGVNQPQHF.

The CDR3: CSVVRMGETQYF. The chain is built from TRBV29-1 and TRBJ2-5. The CDR3 loop spans 12 amino acids. Germline CDR1 reads SQVTM; CDR2 reads ANQGSEA.

V is TRBV4-2 and J is TRBJ1-1. In germline, CDR1 is LGHNA, CDR2 YNFKEQ. This CDR3 has 14 residues. Here the CDR3 reads CASRHLEPNTEAFF.